This is a list of T cell receptor beta chains from one sample in a study of Tregs in tolerant kidney transplant recipients. Clones were sequenced by immunoSEQ multiplex PCR, and TCRdb holds only the in-frame ones, with some missing. This table has tens of thousands of clones, about 88% appearing once. The source material was CD4+ T cells from blood, sampled before the transplant. The receptors shown here come from a human donor who received a combined kidney and bone marrow transplant. Both conserved end residues are part of each CDR3. A D gene is named only where the DNA matches it firmly. The size entry is marked missing in some rows and otherwise reads once, few, many or a size class.

NA,TRBJ1-5,NA,TRBV19,TGTGCCAGTAGTGGGCAGAGCAATCAGCCCCAGCATTTT,CASSGQSNQPQHF
TRBD2,TRBJ2-2,NA,TRBV7-2,TGTGCCAGCAGCTTAGGGGCCCTGGCGGGAGTCAACACCGGGGAGCTGTTTTTT,CASSLGALAGVNTGELFF
TRBD2,TRBJ2-3,NA,TRBV5-6,TGTGCCAGCAGCTTGACCCGGGGGGGCGTAGGCGTCACAGATACGCAGTATTTT,CASSLTRGGVGVTDTQYF
TRBD1,TRBJ1-5,NA,TRBV10-3,TGTGCCATCAGTGAGTCGGGACAGGCCTATCAGCCCCAGCATTTT,CAISESGQAYQPQHF
NA,TRBJ1-5,NA,TRBV28,TGTGCCAGCAGTTTTCCCACTGGAAAACAGGGAGACGCAAATCAGCCCCAGCATTTT,CASSFPTGKQGDANQPQHF
NA,TRBJ2-7,NA,TRBV10-2,TGCGCCAGCAGTGCTTCCACTGGGGCAAAATACGAGCAGTACTTC,CASSASTGAKYEQYF
TRBD1,TRBJ1-1,NA,TRBV2,TGTGCCAACACGGCACAGGGGGCGAAGGTCTCTGAAGCTTTCTTT,CANTAQGAKVSEAFF
NA,TRBJ1-1,NA,TRBV5-1,TGCGCCAGCAGTGAAGGACAGCCGAACACTGAAGCTTTCTTT,CASSEGQPNTEAFF
NA,TRBJ2-7,NA,TRBV2,TGTGCCAGCGGAGAATCCTACGAGCAGTACTTC,CASGESYEQYF
TRBD2,TRBJ2-1,NA,TRBV4-2,TGTGCCAGCAGCCAAGGCGCTAGCGGCTACAATGAGCAGTTCTTC,CASSQGASGYNEQFF
TRBD2,TRBJ2-7,NA,TRBV4-1,TGCGCCAGCAGCCAAGGCACGGGGGGACTAGCCTACGAGCAGTACTTC,CASSQGTGGLAYEQYF
TRBD1,TRBJ2-5,NA,TRBV5-1,TGCGCCAGCAGCTTGTCGGCTAGACGGACAGGGGAAACTCAAGAGACCCAGTACTTC,CASSLSARRTGETQETQYF
TRBD2,TRBJ2-3,NA,TRBV7-2,TGTGCCAGCAGCCCGCCTGGGACTAGCGAACGCACAGATACGCAGTATTTT,CASSPPGTSERTDTQYF
TRBD1,TRBJ2-2,NA,TRBV7-2,TGTGCCAGCAGCTTAGGTGCTGGGGACAGGGGGAACACCGGGGAGCTGTTTTTT,CASSLGAGDRGNTGELFF
NA,TRBJ2-2,NA,TRBV5-1,TGCGCCAGCAGCTTGGGGGAGCACACCGGGGAGCTGTTTTTT,CASSLGEHTGELFF
TRBD1,TRBJ2-7,NA,TRBV5-1,TGCGCCAGCAGCCTACAGGGGACCCGCTCCTACGAGCAGTACTTC,CASSLQGTRSYEQYF
NA,TRBJ2-3,NA,TRBV7-2,TGTGCCAGCAGCGGTAAGACTGGCTTGGAGATCACAGATACGCAGTATTTT,CASSGKTGLEITDTQYF
NA,TRBJ1-5,few,TRBV6-1,TGTGCCAGCAGTGACAGGGGCGGCAATCAGCCCCAGCATTTT,CASSDRGGNQPQHF
NA,TRBJ1-4,NA,TRBV19,TGTGCCAGTAGTATAACGGCAGGTAGTAATGAAAAACTGTTTTTT,CASSITAGSNEKLFF
TRBD2,TRBJ2-7,few,TRBV5-1,TGCGCCAGCAGCTGGGGCCGAGGGCTAGCGGACTCCTACGAGCAGTACTTC,CASSWGRGLADSYEQYF
TRBD1,TRBJ1-5,NA,TRBV18,TGTGCCAGCTCACAGGGGGCTAATCAGCCCCAGCATTTT,CASSQGANQPQHF
NA,TRBJ2-1,NA,TRBV29-1,TGCAGCGTGCGGGCGTCTGAGGACAATGAGCAGTTCTTC,CSVRASEDNEQFF
TRBD1,TRBJ2-5,NA,TRBV5-6,TGTGCCAGCACCACCGTGGCAGGGGGTGGGGAGACCCAGTACTTC,CASTTVAGGGETQYF
NA,TRBJ2-7,NA,TRBV30,TGTGCCTGGAGTGACAACACGCTCGAGCAGTACTTC,CAWSDNTLEQYF
NA,TRBJ2-1,once,TRBV29-1,TGCAGCGGCGGACAGTACAATGAGCAGTTCTTC,CSGGQYNEQFF
TRBD1,TRBJ2-7,NA,TRBV6-5,TGTGCCAGCAGCCCAGGGGGCGGCTACGAGCAGTACTTC,CASSPGGGYEQYF
NA,TRBJ1-4,NA,TRBV28,TGTGCCAGCAGCCGTGACAGCAATAATGAAAAACTGTTTTTT,CASSRDSNNEKLFF
TRBD1,TRBJ1-2,once,TRBV7-9,TGTGCCAGCAGCCACCAGAGGACAGGGAATCATGGCTACACCTTC,CASSHQRTGNHGYTF
NA,TRBJ1-3,NA,TRBV15,TGTGCCACCAGCTTCGGACTCGGCTCTGGAAACACCATATATTTT,CATSFGLGSGNTIYF
TRBD2,TRBJ2-3,NA,TRBV2,TGTGCCAGCAGACTTCCCGGACTAGCGGGAGCAGATACGCAGTATTTT,CASRLPGLAGADTQYF
TRBD1,TRBJ1-2,NA,TRBV6-1,TGTGCCAGCAGGAAGGGACAGGACTATGGCTACACCTTC,CASRKGQDYGYTF
NA,TRBJ2-7,few,TRBV20-1,TGCAGTCTCCCGGTAGTTAACGAGCAGTACTTC,CSLPVVNEQYF
TRBD1,TRBJ2-7,NA,TRBV11-2,TGTGCCAGCAGCTTACGGACAGGGGGCTCCGAGCAGTACTTC,CASSLRTGGSEQYF
NA,TRBJ2-4,NA,TRBV28,TGTGCCAGCACCACCCTAGGGGCGGAGGCCAAAAACATTCAGTACTTC,CASTTLGAEAKNIQYF
NA,TRBJ2-4,NA,TRBV6-5,TGTGCCAGCAGTTCACCAGAAAACATTCAGTACTTC,CASSSPENIQYF
NA,TRBJ2-7,NA,TRBV15,TGTGCCACCAGCAGAGGTGGAGCTGGTTACGAGCAGTACTTC,CATSRGGAGYEQYF
TRBD2,TRBJ2-7,few,TRBV7-6,TGTGCCAGCAGCTTAGGACCGGGACTAGGAGGGGCGCCCTACGAGCAGTACTTC,CASSLGPGLGGAPYEQYF
NA,TRBJ2-7,NA,TRBV5-1,TGCGCCAGCAGCTTTAGTAGCCGGAGCTCCTACGAGCAGTACTTC,CASSFSSRSSYEQYF
TRBD1,TRBJ2-5,NA,TRBV29-1,TGCAGCGTAAGGACAGGGGAAGAGACCCAGTACTTC,CSVRTGEETQYF
TRBD1,TRBJ2-7,NA,TRBV5-1,TGCGCCAGCAGCTTAACAGGGGGCTACGAGCAGTACTTC,CASSLTGGYEQYF